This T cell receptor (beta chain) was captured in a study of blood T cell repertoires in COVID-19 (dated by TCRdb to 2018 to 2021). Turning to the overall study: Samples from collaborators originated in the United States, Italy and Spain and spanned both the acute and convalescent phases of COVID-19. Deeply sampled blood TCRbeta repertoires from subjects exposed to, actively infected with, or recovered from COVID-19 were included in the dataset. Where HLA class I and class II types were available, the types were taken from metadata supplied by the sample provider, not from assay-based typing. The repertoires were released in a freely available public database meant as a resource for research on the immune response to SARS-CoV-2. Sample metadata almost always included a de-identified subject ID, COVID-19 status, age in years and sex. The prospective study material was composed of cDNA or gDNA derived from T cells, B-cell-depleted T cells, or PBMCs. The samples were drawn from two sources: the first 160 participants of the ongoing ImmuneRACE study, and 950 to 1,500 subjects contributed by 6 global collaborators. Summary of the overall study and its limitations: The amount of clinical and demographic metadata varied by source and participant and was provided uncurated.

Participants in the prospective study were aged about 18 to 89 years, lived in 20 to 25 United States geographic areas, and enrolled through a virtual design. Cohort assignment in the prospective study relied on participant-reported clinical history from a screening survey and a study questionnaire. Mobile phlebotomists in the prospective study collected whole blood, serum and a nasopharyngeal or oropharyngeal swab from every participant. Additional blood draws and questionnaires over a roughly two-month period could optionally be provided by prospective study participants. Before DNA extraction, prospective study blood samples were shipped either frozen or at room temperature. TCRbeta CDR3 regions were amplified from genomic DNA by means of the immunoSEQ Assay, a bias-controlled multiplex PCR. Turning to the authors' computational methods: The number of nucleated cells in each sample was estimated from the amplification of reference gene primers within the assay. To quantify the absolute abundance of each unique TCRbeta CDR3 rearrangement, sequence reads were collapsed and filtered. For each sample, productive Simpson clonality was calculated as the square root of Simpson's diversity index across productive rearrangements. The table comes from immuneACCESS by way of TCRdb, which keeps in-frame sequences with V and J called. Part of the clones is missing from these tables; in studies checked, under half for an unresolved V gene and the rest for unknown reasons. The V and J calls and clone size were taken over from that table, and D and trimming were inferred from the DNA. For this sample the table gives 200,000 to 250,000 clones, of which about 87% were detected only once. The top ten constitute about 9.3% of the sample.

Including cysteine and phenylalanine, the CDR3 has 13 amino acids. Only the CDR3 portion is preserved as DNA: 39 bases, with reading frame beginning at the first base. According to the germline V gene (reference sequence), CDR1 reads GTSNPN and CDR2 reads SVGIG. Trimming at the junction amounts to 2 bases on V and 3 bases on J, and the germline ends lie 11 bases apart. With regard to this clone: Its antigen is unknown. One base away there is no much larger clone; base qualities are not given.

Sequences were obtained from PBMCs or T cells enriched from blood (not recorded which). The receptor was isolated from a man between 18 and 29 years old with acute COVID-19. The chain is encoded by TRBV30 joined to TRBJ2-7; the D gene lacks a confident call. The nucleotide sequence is TGTGCCTGGAGTCCGAATCACAACTACGAGCAGTACTTC. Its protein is CAWSPNHNYEQYF.